A selection of T cell receptor beta chains follows, all from one sample in a study of blood T cell repertoires in COVID-19. Assay used: immunoSEQ multiplex PCR; TCRdb lists only in-frame clones, some missing. The data show more than 250,000 clones, with roughly 90% seen just once and around 0.7% held by the top ten. Sequencing was performed on peripheral blood. These receptors originate from a human donor in a cohort sampled during active COVID-19. CDR3s include the opening cysteine and the closing phenylalanine or tryptophan. A D gene is named only where the DNA matches it firmly. The size field is filled for only some rows; it gives once, few, many or a size class.

J,V,D,size,CDR3,DNA
TRBJ2-7,TRBV2,TRBD2,NA,CASRPLASGTYEQYF,TGTGCCAGCAGACCATTAGCTAGCGGGACTTACGAGCAGTACTTC
TRBJ1-1,TRBV5-1,NA,NA,CASSLTGQNTEAFF,TGCGCCAGCAGCTTGACAGGACAAAACACTGAAGCTTTCTTT
TRBJ2-7,TRBV19,TRBD1,NA,CASGGQMGYEQYF,TGTGCCAGTGGGGGACAGATGGGCTACGAGCAGTACTTC
TRBJ1-2,TRBV2,NA,NA,CASKGGNRDGYTF,TGTGCCAGCAAGGGAGGCAACCGGGATGGCTACACCTTC
TRBJ2-7,TRBV19,NA,many,CASSAPGRAYEQYF,TGTGCCAGTAGTGCACCAGGCAGGGCTTACGAGCAGTACTTC
TRBJ2-7,TRBV19,NA,NA,CASSSRGEQYF,TGTGCCAGTAGTAGCCGGGGAGAGCAGTACTTC
TRBJ1-5,TRBV6-6,NA,NA,CASSYSRQGDQPQHF,TGTGCCAGCAGTTACTCTCGGCAGGGCGATCAGCCCCAGCATTTT
TRBJ2-7,TRBV7-9,NA,NA,CASSLTQRSEQYF,TGTGCCAGCAGCTTAACCCAGCGGTCCGAGCAGTACTTC
TRBJ1-5,TRBV28,TRBD1,NA,CASSSDRDNQPQHF,TGTGCCAGCAGTTCGGACAGGGACAATCAGCCCCAGCATTTT
TRBJ2-7,TRBV7-8,NA,NA,CASSQSGSEQYF,TGTGCCAGCAGCCAGAGTGGTTCCGAGCAGTACTTC
TRBJ2-7,TRBV4-1,NA,few,CASSQEALEGSYEQYF,TGCGCCAGCAGCCAGGAAGCCTTAGAGGGTTCCTACGAGCAGTACTTC
TRBJ1-6,TRBV28,TRBD1,NA,CASRIRQGGSPLHF,TGTGCCAGCAGAATCCGACAGGGAGGATCACCCCTCCACTTT
TRBJ2-7,TRBV3-1/TRBV3-2,TRBD1,NA,CASSPLLFRDRGLEQYF,TGTGCCAGCAGCCCTCTTTTATTCCGGGACAGGGGGCTCGAGCAGTACTTC
TRBJ2-7,TRBV30,TRBD1,NA,CAWTKQGAGYEQYF,TGTGCCTGGACAAAACAGGGGGCGGGCTACGAGCAGTACTTC
TRBJ1-1,TRBV19,NA,NA,CASSMGRGFDEAFF,TGTGCCAGTAGTATGGGCAGGGGATTCGATGAAGCTTTCTTT
TRBJ2-1,TRBV6-1,TRBD2,NA,CASSGETSGSWYEQFF,TGTGCCAGCAGTGGCGAGACTAGCGGGAGTTGGTATGAGCAGTTCTTC
TRBJ1-2,TRBV4-2,NA,NA,CASSQGQNNYGYTF,TGTGCCAGCAGCCAAGGACAGAATAACTATGGCTACACCTTC
TRBJ1-4,TRBV6-6,NA,NA,CASIRTVTTTNEKLFF,TGTGCCAGCATCAGGACAGTAACTACAACTAATGAAAAACTGTTTTTT
TRBJ2-2,TRBV11-2,NA,NA,CASSLGFRGTGELFF,TGTGCCAGCAGCTTAGGGTTTAGAGGCACCGGGGAGCTGTTTTTT
TRBJ2-1,TRBV18,TRBD2,NA,CASSPPGGGAVNEQFF,TGTGCCAGCTCACCACCGGGCGGGGGGGCCGTTAATGAGCAGTTCTTC
TRBJ2-5,TRBV19,TRBD2,NA,CASSIGRGRPSGLQETQYF,TGTGCCAGTAGTATAGGGAGAGGAAGGCCTAGCGGCCTACAAGAGACCCAGTACTTC
TRBJ1-3,TRBV4-3,NA,NA,CASSQPHPQTGRSGNTIYF,TGCGCCAGCAGCCAGCCGCACCCGCAGACAGGCAGATCCGGAAACACCATATATTTT
TRBJ1-1,TRBV5-1,TRBD1,NA,CASSYRGLTEAFF,TGCGCCAGCAGCTACAGGGGCTTAACTGAAGCTTTCTTT
TRBJ1-1,TRBV19,NA,NA,CASSPFTDGGVLSAEAFF,TGTGCCAGTAGCCCGTTTACAGACGGGGGAGTGTTATCGGCTGAAGCTTTCTTT